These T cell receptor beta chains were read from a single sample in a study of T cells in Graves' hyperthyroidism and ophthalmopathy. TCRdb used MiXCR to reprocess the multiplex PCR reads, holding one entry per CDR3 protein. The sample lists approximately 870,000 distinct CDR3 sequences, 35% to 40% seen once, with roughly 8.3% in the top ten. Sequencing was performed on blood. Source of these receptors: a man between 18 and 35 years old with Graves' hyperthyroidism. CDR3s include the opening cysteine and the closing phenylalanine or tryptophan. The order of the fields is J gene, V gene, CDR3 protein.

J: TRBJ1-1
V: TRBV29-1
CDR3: CSENREENTEAFF

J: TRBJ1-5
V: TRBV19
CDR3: CASLEREPQHF

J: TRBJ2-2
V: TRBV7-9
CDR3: CASSISTSGRAGELFF

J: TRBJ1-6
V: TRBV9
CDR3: CASSVLTDNSPLHF

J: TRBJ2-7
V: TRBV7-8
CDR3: CASKGRGPEQYF

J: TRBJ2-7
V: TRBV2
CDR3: CASSARSTGGQYF

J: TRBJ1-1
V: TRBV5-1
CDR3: CASSRQGAAPTEAFF

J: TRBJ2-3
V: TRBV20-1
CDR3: CSASGQSTDTQYF

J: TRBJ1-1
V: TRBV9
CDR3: CASSEGGVRAFF

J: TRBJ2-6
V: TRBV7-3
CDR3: CASSMTPGANVLTF

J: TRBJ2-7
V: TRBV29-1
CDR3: CSVRLSQGQRYEQYF

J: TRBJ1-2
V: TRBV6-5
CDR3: CASSYRDRVFMGGYTF

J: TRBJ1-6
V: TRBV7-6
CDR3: CASSSADREESPLHF

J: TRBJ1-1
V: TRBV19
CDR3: CASSDWVSGAFF

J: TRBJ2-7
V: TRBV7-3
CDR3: CASSLSANGGSEQYF

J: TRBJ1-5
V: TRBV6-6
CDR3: CASSTLRDIYQPQHF

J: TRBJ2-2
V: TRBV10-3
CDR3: CAISPRSLAGPDTGELFF

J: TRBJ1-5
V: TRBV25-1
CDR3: CASKQGNQPQHF

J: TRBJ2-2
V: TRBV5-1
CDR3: CASSTRTSGVSPGELFF

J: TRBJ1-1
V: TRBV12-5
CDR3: CASGLVTGAKTEAFF

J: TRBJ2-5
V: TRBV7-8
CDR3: CASSPLRGVGETQYF

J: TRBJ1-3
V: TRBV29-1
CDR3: CSLVRGNTIYF

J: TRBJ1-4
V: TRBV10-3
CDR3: CAISELGSLEKLFF

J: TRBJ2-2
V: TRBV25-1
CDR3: CASTRRSTGGSTGELFF

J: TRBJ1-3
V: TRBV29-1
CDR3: CSVEAGSGNTIYF

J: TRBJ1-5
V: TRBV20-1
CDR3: CSATPGRDGQPQHF

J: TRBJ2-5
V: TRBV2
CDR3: CASGDLTQYF

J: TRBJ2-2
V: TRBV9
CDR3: CASSGGARDTGELFF

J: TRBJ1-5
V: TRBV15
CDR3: CATSRVGGNQPQHF

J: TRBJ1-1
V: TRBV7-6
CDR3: CASSLMQGSSEAFF

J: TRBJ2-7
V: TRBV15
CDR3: CATSSSINEQYF

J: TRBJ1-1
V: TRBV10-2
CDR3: CASSDPGDGNLEAFF

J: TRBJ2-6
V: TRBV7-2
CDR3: CASSLWSGGANVLTF

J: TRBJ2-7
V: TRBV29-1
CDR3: CSVRGDRGRSHEQYF

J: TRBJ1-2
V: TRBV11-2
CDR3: CASSRDPRDGYTF

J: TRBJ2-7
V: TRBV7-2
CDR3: CASSLIRDGEQYF

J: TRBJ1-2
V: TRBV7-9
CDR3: CASSSWDSGYGYTF

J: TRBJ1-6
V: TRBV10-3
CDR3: CASSEEGLYNSPLHF

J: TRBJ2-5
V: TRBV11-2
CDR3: CASSQEGFEETQYF

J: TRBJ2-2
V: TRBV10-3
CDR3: CAISEVGSANTGELFF

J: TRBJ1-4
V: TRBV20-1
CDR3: CSAPLQGDFDEKLFF

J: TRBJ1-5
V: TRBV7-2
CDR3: CASSRRQGEEQPQHF

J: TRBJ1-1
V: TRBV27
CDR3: CASSSGQATEAFF

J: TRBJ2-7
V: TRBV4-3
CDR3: CASSQGASGDPSEQYF